The T cell receptor (beta chain) under discussion was sequenced for a study of CD8 T cells in Susac syndrome. At the level of the study: Blood was drawn from Susac syndrome patients while they were therapy-naive, on corticosteroids, or on intravenous immunoglobulin alone.

Germline CDR1 and CDR2: MDHEN and SYDVKM. V lost 6 bases, J lost 0 bases, and 17 bases lay in between. The CDR3 runs 16 residues. cDNA came from about 0.5 to 1 ug RNA primed by random hexamers. Each CDR3 protein is one row after TCRdb ran MiXCR on the immunoSEQ multiplex PCR reads. The repertoire holds 110,000 to 150,000 distinct CDR3 sequences, with around 95% as singletons. V is TRBV28 and J is TRBJ1-1; the D gene is possibly TRBD1 (5 bases). Sequenced sample: CD4+ T cells from PBMCs. The receptor's source is a human donor with Susac syndrome. The CDR3, as DNA: TGTGCCAGCAGAACCTCAGGGTTCCGAATGAACACTGAAGCTTTCTTT. It is translated as CASRTSGFRMNTEAFF.